Sequencing of this T cell receptor beta chain was carried out in a study of identical twins. Study-wide results and limits: Some out-of-frame alpha sequences were shared by twins, and these showed excess low generation probability. Abundant beta clonotypes from cord blood bore fewer insertions; memory repertoires lacked this pattern. Zero-insertion analyses might be partly confounded by invariant T cells like MAIT and iNKT.

Using its own MiXCR run on the 5' RACE reads, TCRdb lists one record per CDR3 protein. The top ten hold 4.3% of the sample, which has about 730,000 distinct CDR3 sequences, 21% seen once. CDR3 size: 15 residues. Trimming shortened V by 5 bases and J by 8 bases, and 19 bases separated the two germline ends. There are many counts of this clonotype. Its antigen remains unknown. The same data also contributed to another study, on T cells expressing NK-cell markers. This second study notes: Sorted CD3+CD56-NKG2C+, CD3+CD56+NKG2C- and CD3+CD56+NKG2C+ T cells were the source of the TCR beta repertoires.

V gene TRBV12-3 or TRBV12-4 combines with J gene TRBJ2-1; D might be TRBD1 (8 bases). The source of this sequence is a woman aged 18-29 years in good health. Sequencing used PBMCs. The CDR3 here is CASSGQGLGRDEQFF. CDR3 sequence (DNA): TGTGCCAGCAGTGGACAGGGTTTGGGGAGGGATGAGCAGTTCTTC.